The sequence of this TCR beta chain was determined in a study of cytomegalovirus exposure and HLA in healthy donors. About this clone itself: Antigen: not known.

General study results and limits: It was confirmed in vitro that three of the CMV-associated chains were specific for CMV antigens. It was reportedly the case that the classifier diagnosed cytomegalovirus status with high specificity and sensitivity. In a later analysis, 15,000 to 20,000 TCR beta sequences were associated with HLA alleles at 0.05 false discovery rate.

PCR involved 60 Vbeta and 13 Jbeta primers. The repertoire was sequenced with immunoSEQ multiplex PCR; TCRdb's copy has only in-frame clones and lacks some. Of over 75,000 clones listed, approximately 70% were seen once; the top ten hold around 1.9%. The CDR3 covers 15 residues. Germline-derived CDR1 and CDR2 are SEHNR and FQNEAQ (reference sequence). V was pared by 5 bases and J by 0 bases, with 6 bases of the junction left unmatched. This TCR was sampled from a man aged 25 to 40 in good health and CMV-seronegative. The chain couples TRBV7-9 to TRBJ1-2, with TRBD1 matching 7 bases. Sequencing was performed on PBMCs. The CDR3 nucleotides are TGTGCCAGCAGCATTAGGGACAGAACTAACTATGGCTACACCTTC. Protein product: CASSIRDRTNYGYTF. Full variable domain (missing parts from reference TRBV7-9 and TRBJ1-2): DTGVSQNPRHKITKRGQNVTFRCDPISEHNRLYWYRQTLGQGPEFLTYFQNEAQLEKSRLLSDRFSAERPKGSFSTLEIQRTEQGDSAMYLCASSIRDRTNYGYTFGSGTRLTVV.